A single sample is the source of the 29 T cell receptor beta chains below, sequenced in a study of blood T cell repertoires in COVID-19 (dated by TCRdb to the early 2020s). The library was obtained by the immunoSEQ multiplex PCR assay. TCRdb provides this immuneACCESS table in a form limited to in-frame rearrangements. Some clones are lacking; in checked studies, under half of them reflect an unresolved V gene, and why the rest are absent is not known. The sample table records 35,000 to 40,000 clones; approximately 90% of these occur just once. The ten largest clonotypes hold approximately 19% of the sample. Sample: peripheral blood. Receptors originate from a man in his 70s with acute or convalescent COVID-19.

V gene TRBV4-1 combines with J gene TRBJ1-5; 9 bases match TRBD1. V was pared by 1 base and J by 0 bases, with 19 bases of the junction left unmatched. This CDR3 is built from 22 residues. Germline lookup yields CDR1 MGHRA and CDR2 YSYEKL. The CDR3 protein is CASSQGKWDRATPSYSNQPQHF. The CDR3 coding sequence is TGCGCCAGCAGCCAAGGTAAATGGGACAGGGCGACACCCTCTTATAGCAATCAGCCCCAGCATTTT.

V and J are TRBV19 and TRBJ2-1; 7 nucleotides line up with TRBD1. This CDR3 is 13 amino acids long. J gave up 5 bases and V 7 bases, and 5 bases lay outside the gene matches. Germline CDR1 LNHDA, CDR2 SQIVND (reference sequence). CDR3 sequence: CASTADRNNEQFF. In nucleotides, the CDR3 is TGTGCCAGTACTGCGGACAGGAACAATGAGCAGTTCTTC.

J is TRBJ1-2 and V is TRBV4-2, with D unresolved. Germline lookup yields CDR1 LGHNA and CDR2 YNFKEQ. The CDR3 has 11 residues. The germline V and J ends were trimmed by 0 bases and 8 bases, with 4 bases remaining between them. The CDR3 reads CASSQDQGYTF. In nucleotides, the CDR3 is TGTGCCAGCAGCCAAGATCAAGGCTACACCTTC.

This chain uses TRBV11-3 with TRBJ2-1; possibly TRBD2 for D (6 bases). CDR3 length: 13 amino acids. V was trimmed by 5 bases and J by 10 bases, leaving 15 bases between them. The V gene's germline CDR1 is SGHNT and CDR2 YENEEA. DNA of the CDR3: TGTGCCAGCAGCAAGGGGAGGACGGCAGAGCAGTTCTTC. This sequence encodes CASSKGRTAEQFF.

The chain recombines TRBV19 with TRBJ2-7; D remains ambiguous. The V gene lost 2 bases and the J gene lost 2 bases, with 13 bases spanning the gap. The CDR3 has 15 residues. Germline CDR1 and CDR2: LNHDA and SQIVND (reference sequence). The CDR3 DNA reads TGTGCCAGTAGTATATTATGGCAGAACACCTACGAGCAGTACTTC. As protein: CASSILWQNTYEQYF.

The chain recombines TRBV16 with TRBJ1-1; D may be TRBD1 (5 bases). Germline V gene data show CDR1 as KGHSY and CDR2 as FQNENV. The V and J ends lost 4 bases and 5 bases respectively, with 14 bases between them. The CDR3 spans 14 residues. This CDR3 is CASSPTSGGTEAFF. CDR3 bases: TGTGCCAGCAGCCCTACCTCCGGGGGAACTGAAGCTTTCTTT.

The J gene is TRBJ1-1, the V gene TRBV2; D is perhaps TRBD1 (6 bases). CDR1 is SNHLY, CDR2 FYNNEI, per germline. The CDR3 spans 16 residues. V dropped 4 bases and J dropped 6 bases, with 21 bases sitting between them. DNA for the CDR3: TGTGCCAGCAGTGTAATAACAGGGTGGGGGTTCGCTGAAGCTTTCTTT. The encoded protein is CASSVITGWGFAEAFF. The variable domain in full, completed from reference TRBV2 and TRBJ1-1, reads EPEVTQTPSHQVTQMGQEVILRCVPISNHLYFYWYRQILGQKVEFLVSFYNNEISEKSEIFDDQFSVERPDGSNFTLKIRSTKLEDSAMYFCASSVITGWGFAEAFFGQGTRLTVV.

The V and J genes are TRBV12-3 or TRBV12-4 and TRBJ2-3, with TRBD1 matching 7 bases. The junction had 7 bases not matched to a gene; V was cut back by 6 bases and J by 7 bases. The CDR3 is 13 residues long. The CDR3, as DNA: TGTGCCAGCAGGATTACAGGGGACAATACGCAGTATTTT. It yields the protein CASRITGDNTQYF.

The genes are TRBV2 and TRBJ1-1; D uncertain. Trimming took 7 bases from V and 2 from J, leaving 11 bases between them. Germline-derived CDR1 and CDR2 are SNHLY and FYNNEI. This CDR3 is built from 13 residues. The CDR3 loop reads CASTGPGNTEAFF. DNA of the CDR3: TGTGCCAGCACCGGACCGGGAAACACTGAAGCTTTCTTT.

The chain employs TRBV2 and TRBJ2-3; 7 bases agree with TRBD2. CDR3 length: 15 residues. V was clipped by 5 bases and J by 6 bases; unmatched bases: 11. The germline V gene encodes CDR1 SNHLY and CDR2 FYNNEI. The CDR3 protein is CASSRQTAGPDTQYF. The DNA for the CDR3 is TGTGCCAGCAGTCGCCAGACAGCGGGGCCGGATACGCAGTATTTT.

The J gene is TRBJ2-2, the V gene TRBV5-1; TRBD2 agrees at 8 bases. The CDR3 length is 16 residues. Germline V gene lookup returns CDR1 SGHRS and CDR2 YFSETQ. V lost 0 bases to trimming and J lost 7 bases; unmatched junction nucleotides: 8. The DNA of the CDR3 is TGCGCCAGCAGCTTGGATCTAGCGGGTTTAGTCGGGGAGCTGTTTTTT. This translates into CASSLDLAGLVGELFF.

J is TRBJ2-3 and V is TRBV4-2; the D is unclear. The CDR3 spans 15 residues. From germline, CDR1 is LGHNA and CDR2 YNFKEQ. Trimming took 1 base from V and 3 from J, leaving 11 bases between them. The CDR3 loop reads CASSQVQARTDTQYF. The CDR3 DNA reads as TGTGCCAGCAGCCAAGTTCAGGCTCGGACAGATACGCAGTATTTT.

The chain has TRBV9 and TRBJ1-5; 7 bases line up with TRBD1. The CDR3 length is 16 residues. CDR1 and CDR2 (germline): SGDLS, YYNGEE. V trimming: 0 bases; J trimming: 4 bases; junction bases outside the gene matches: 7. CDR3 amino acids: CASSVGLGGYNQPQHF. The CDR3 DNA reads TGTGCCAGCAGCGTAGGGCTAGGGGGCTATAATCAGCCCCAGCATTTT.

The rearrangement uses TRBV19 and TRBJ1-5, with 11 positions matching TRBD1. The CDR3 has 17 amino acids. Germline CDR1 reads LNHDA; CDR2 reads SQIVND (reference sequence). J lost 7 bases, V lost 5 bases, and 13 bases had no gene match. CDR3 protein: CASSGDGQGARGQPQHF. CDR3 in DNA: TGTGCCAGTAGTGGGGACGGACAGGGGGCGCGGGGACAGCCCCAGCATTTT.

This rearrangement joins TRBV20-1 to TRBJ2-1; D possibly corresponds to TRBD1 (6 bases). The CDR3 runs to 10 residues. Germline V gene sequence: CDR1 DFQATT, CDR2 SNEGSKA (reference sequence). Trimming left V 6 bases short and J 13 bases short, with 13 bases between. The CDR3 sequence: CSASDRLQFF. In DNA form, the CDR3 reads TGCAGTGCGAGTGACAGGCTTCAGTTCTTC.

The genes are TRBV4-1 and TRBJ2-7, with TRBD1 matching 7 bases. The germline V gene encodes CDR1 MGHRA and CDR2 YSYEKL. The V and J ends lost 1 base and 2 bases, in that order; junction bases with no gene match: 8. The CDR3 contains 16 residues. CDR3 bases: TGCGCCAGCAGCCAAGTTATAAAGGGGGCAACCTACGAGCAGTACTTC. Amino acid sequence: CASSQVIKGATYEQYF.

The J gene is TRBJ1-6, the V gene TRBV6-5; D remains unclear. Trimming pared 0 bases from V and 14 bases from J, leaving 14 bases between. From germline, CDR1 is MNHEY and CDR2 SVGAGI. This CDR3 has 14 residues. CDR3 amino acids: CASSYSRTGGSLHF. For the CDR3, the DNA is TGTGCCAGCAGTTACTCTCGGACGGGAGGATCCCTCCACTTT.

The V gene is TRBV11-3, the J gene TRBJ2-5, with TRBD2 matching 7 bases. CDR3 length: 15 amino acids. The V gene's germline CDR1 is SGHNT and CDR2 YENEEA. V dropped 2 bases and J dropped 1; count of bases not matched to a gene: 4. The CDR3 nucleotides are TGTGCCAGCAGCTTAAGGAGCGGGACCCAAGAGACCCAGTACTTC. Translated, it gives CASSLRSGTQETQYF.

J is TRBJ1-3 and V is TRBV7-6, with 9 bases that match TRBD1. V was pared by 4 bases and J by 4 bases, with 17 bases of the junction left unmatched. Germline CDR1 is SGHVS and CDR2 is FNYEAQ. CDR3 length equals 19 residues. CDR3 residues: CASSSLQAHGTGPGNTIYF. In DNA, the CDR3 is TGTGCCAGCAGCTCCCTCCAGGCACATGGGACAGGGCCCGGAAACACCATATATTTT.

V gene TRBV19 combines with J gene TRBJ1-1; no clear D. Germline V CDR1 and CDR2: LNHDA, SQIVND (reference sequence). V lost 1 base and J 0 bases, leaving 12 bases between the germline ends. The CDR3 spans 16 residues. This CDR3 reads CASSIGRETMNTEAFF. The DNA for the CDR3 is TGTGCCAGTAGTATAGGGAGGGAAACCATGAACACTGAAGCTTTCTTT.

The rearrangement joins TRBV10-3 to TRBJ2-3, with D possibly matching TRBD1 (5 bases). V was pared by 3 bases and J by 3 bases, with 10 bases between. This CDR3 contains 14 residues. Germline assignment: CDR1 ENHRY and CDR2 SYGVKD. The CDR3 here is CAISDGRATDTQYF. CDR3 nucleotides: TGTGCCATCAGTGACGGCAGGGCGACAGATACGCAGTATTTT.

The chain recombines TRBV27 with TRBJ1-1, with a weak D call TRBD1 (5 bases). The V end was cut by 5 bases, the J end by 7 bases, with 17 bases between. This CDR3 has 14 residues. The germline CDR1 and CDR2 sequences are MNHEY and SMNVEV (reference sequence). In DNA form, the CDR3 reads TGTGCCAGCAGTCCCCCGGGGGGGTCGCATGAAGCTTTCTTT. Its protein product is CASSPPGGSHEAFF.

The chain has TRBV11-2 and TRBJ1-4; 10 nucleotides align to TRBD1. The trim removed 3 bases at V and 10 bases at J, leaving 11 bases unmatched. The CDR3 extends over 16 amino acids. The V gene's germline CDR1 is SGHAT and CDR2 FQNNGV. The DNA for the CDR3 is TGTGCCAGCAGCTTGTACCGGGACAGGGGAATGGGAAAACTGTTTTTT. It is translated as CASSLYRDRGMGKLFF.

The gene calls are TRBV9 and TRBJ2-3; 9 bases are shared with TRBD2. The CDR3 runs to 16 residues. Germline V gene data show CDR1 as SGDLS and CDR2 as YYNGEE. J was trimmed by 5 bases and V by 3 bases; bases with no gene match: 10. CDR3 region: CASSAARLAVGDTQYF. The CDR3 DNA reads as TGTGCCAGCAGCGCCGCCCGACTAGCGGTTGGAGATACGCAGTATTTT. The whole variable domain, filled in from reference TRBV9 and TRBJ2-3, reads DSGVTQTPKHLITATGQRVTLRCSPRSGDLSVYWYQQSLDQGLQFLIQYYNGEERAKGNILERFSAQQFPDLHSELNLSSLELGDSALYFCASSAARLAVGDTQYFGPGTRLTVL.

This sequence joins TRBV18 and TRBJ1-2, with a weak D call TRBD1 (5 bases). CDR1 KGHSH and CDR2 LQKENI come from the germline V gene. The CDR3 totals 14 residues. V was cut by 3 bases and J by 7 bases, with 15 bases left in between. The CDR3 nucleotides are TGTGCCAGCTCACCGTCAGTCAGGGCGTCTGGCTACACCTTC. Translating it yields CASSPSVRASGYTF.

The chain uses TRBV18 and TRBJ2-5, with D tentatively TRBD2 (5 bases). Per the germline V gene, CDR1 is KGHSH and CDR2 is LQKENI. V was pared by 0 bases and J by 4 bases, with 12 bases between. The CDR3 sequence is 15 residues long. The DNA for the CDR3 is TGTGCCAGCTCACCACCGTCTGCAGAGGGAGAGACCCAGTACTTC. Encoded protein: CASSPPSAEGETQYF.

The J gene is TRBJ2-1, the V gene TRBV12-5; TRBD2 matches 7 bases. The CDR3 has 13 amino acids. V lost 6 bases and J lost 6; bases outside the gene matches: 5. Germline V gene sequence: CDR1 LGHNT, CDR2 FRNRAP. The CDR3 is CASGSAGINEQFF. The DNA of the CDR3 is TGTGCTAGTGGATCAGCGGGGATCAATGAGCAGTTCTTC.

J is TRBJ1-1 and V is TRBV28, with D tentatively TRBD1 (5 bases). The ends were cut back, 2 bases at V and 11 bases at J, with 24 bases in the middle. CDR1 MDHEN and CDR2 SYDVKM come from the germline V gene. This CDR3 has 16 residues. CDR3 loop: CASSLGGWDLVSRAFF. CDR3 sequence (DNA): TGTGCCAGCAGTTTAGGCGGGTGGGACTTGGTTAGTAGGGCTTTCTTT.

The chain couples TRBV20-1 to TRBJ2-7, with 9 bases matching TRBD1. The CDR3 is 14 residues long. CDR1 is DFQATT and CDR2 is SNEGSKA in the germline V gene (reference sequence). V trimming: 3 bases; J trimming: 6 bases; junction bases outside the gene matches: 9. CDR3 sequence reads: CSASKPGQGTEQYF. The CDR3 region has the DNA TGCAGTGCTAGTAAACCGGGACAGGGTACCGAGCAGTACTTC.